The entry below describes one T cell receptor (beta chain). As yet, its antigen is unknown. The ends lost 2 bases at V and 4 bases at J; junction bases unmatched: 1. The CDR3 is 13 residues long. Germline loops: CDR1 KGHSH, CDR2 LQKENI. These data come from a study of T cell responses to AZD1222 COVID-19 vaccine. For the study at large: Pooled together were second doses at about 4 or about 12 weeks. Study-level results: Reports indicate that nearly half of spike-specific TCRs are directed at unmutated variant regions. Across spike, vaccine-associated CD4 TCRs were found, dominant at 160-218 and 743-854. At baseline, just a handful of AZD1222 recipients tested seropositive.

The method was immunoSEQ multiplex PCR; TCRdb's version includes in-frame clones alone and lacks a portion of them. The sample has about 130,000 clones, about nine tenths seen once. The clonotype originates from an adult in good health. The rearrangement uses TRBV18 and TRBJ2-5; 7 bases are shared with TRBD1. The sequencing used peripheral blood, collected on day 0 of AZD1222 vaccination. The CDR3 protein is CASSPNRGETQYF. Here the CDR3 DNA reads TGTGCCAGCTCACCAAACAGGGGAGAGACCCAGTACTTC.